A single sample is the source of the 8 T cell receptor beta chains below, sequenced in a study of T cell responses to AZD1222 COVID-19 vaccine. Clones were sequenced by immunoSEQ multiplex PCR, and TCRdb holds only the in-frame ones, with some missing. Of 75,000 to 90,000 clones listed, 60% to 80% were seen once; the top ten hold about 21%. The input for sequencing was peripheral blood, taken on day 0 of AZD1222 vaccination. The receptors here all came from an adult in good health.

The CDR3 coding sequence is TGCGCCAGCACCCCTTATGCGAACACTGAAGCTTTCTTT. Its translation: CASTPYANTEAFF. This sequence joins TRBV5-1 and TRBJ1-1; D call uncertain. Trimming took off 6 bases at V and 1 base at J, with 10 bases between the two ends. From germline, CDR1 is SGHRS and CDR2 YFSETQ. The CDR3 sequence is 13 residues long. The whole variable domain, filled in from reference TRBV5-1 and TRBJ1-1, reads KAGVTQTPRYLIKTRGQQVTLSCSPISGHRSVSWYQQTPGQGLQFLFEYFSETQRNKGNFPGRFSGRQFSNSRSEMNVSTLELGDSALYLCASTPYANTEAFFGQGTRLTVV.

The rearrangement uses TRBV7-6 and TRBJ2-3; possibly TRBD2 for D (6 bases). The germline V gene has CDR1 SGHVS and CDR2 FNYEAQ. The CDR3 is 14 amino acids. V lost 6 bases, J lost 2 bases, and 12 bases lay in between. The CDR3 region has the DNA TGTGCCAGCAGTACCGGGACTTACACAGATACGCAGTATTTT. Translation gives CASSTGTYTDTQYF.

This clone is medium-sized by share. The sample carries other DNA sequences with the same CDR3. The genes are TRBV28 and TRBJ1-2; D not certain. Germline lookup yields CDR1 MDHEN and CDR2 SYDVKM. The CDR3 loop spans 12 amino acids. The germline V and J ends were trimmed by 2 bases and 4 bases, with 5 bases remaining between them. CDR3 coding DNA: TGTGCCAGCAGTTTACGCCTCTATGGCTACACCTTC. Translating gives CASSLRLYGYTF.

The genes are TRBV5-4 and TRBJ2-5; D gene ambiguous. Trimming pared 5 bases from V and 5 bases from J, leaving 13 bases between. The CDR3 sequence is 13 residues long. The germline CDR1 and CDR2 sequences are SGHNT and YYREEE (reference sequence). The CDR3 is CASSSDGLETQYF. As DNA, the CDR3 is TGTGCCAGCAGTTCCGATGGCTTGGAGACCCAGTACTTC.

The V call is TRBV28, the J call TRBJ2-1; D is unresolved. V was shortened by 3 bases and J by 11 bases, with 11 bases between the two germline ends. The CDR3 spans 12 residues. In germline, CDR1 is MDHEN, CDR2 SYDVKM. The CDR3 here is CASSLVGLQQFF. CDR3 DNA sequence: TGTGCCAGCAGTTTGGTAGGGCTACAGCAGTTCTTC.

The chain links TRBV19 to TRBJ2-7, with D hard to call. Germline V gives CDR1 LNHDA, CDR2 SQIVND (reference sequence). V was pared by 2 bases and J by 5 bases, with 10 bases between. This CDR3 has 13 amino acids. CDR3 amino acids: CASSIFFANEQYF. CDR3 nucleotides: TGTGCCAGTAGTATATTCTTCGCCAACGAGCAGTACTTC.

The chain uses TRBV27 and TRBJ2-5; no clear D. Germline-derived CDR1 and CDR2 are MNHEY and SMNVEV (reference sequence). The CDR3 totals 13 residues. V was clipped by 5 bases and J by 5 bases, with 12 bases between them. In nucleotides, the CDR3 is TGTGCCAGCAGTCTTAATACCGGGGAGACCCAGTACTTC. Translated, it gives CASSLNTGETQYF.

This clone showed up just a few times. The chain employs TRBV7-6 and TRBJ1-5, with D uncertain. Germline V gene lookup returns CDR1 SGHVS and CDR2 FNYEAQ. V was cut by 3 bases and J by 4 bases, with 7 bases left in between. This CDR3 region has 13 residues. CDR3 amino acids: CASSLEKNQPQHF. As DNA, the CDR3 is TGTGCCAGCAGCTTGGAGAAGAATCAGCCCCAGCATTTT.